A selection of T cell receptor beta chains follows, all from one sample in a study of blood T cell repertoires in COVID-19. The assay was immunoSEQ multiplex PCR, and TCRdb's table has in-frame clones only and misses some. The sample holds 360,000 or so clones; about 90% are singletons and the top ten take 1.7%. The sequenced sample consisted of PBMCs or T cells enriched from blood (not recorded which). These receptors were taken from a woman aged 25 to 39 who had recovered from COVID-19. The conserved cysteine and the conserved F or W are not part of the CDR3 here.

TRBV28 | AGGTGTDSQPQH
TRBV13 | ASSPDRNSPLH
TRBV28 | ASSSPQVGLLIGNQPQH
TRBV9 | ASSDQSSYT
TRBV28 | ASSNPGLQPQH
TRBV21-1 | ASLGSQAF
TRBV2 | ASSADRVNQPQH
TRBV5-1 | ASSLIGADGYT
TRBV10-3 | AISGTSGSRTGELF
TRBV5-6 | ASSRPPGGELF
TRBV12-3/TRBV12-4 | ASSLASLYEQY
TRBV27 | ASARRYNYGYT
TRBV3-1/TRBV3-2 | ASSQVWTSGRIADTQY
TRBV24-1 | ATRDRDLMASGNTIY
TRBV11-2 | ASSFRREGREQF
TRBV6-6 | ASSYTSGRVGETQY
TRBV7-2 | ASSFDRRNYGYT
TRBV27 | ASSRIGTGGNTIY
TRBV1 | TSSRTSGRWVISYEQY
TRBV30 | AWRSVTQSDTQY
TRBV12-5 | ASGLSPTGTGEQY
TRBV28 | ASSMDPRAYGYT
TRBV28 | ASSFPPLTSGSRETQY
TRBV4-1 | ASSYAGQGAYEQY
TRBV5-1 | ASSLVTSGVPSYNEQF
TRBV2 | ASSEEGGLAGISYEQY
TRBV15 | ATSRRTGVEYGYT
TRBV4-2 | ASSQVRVGGRADGYT
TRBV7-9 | ASERVQAEAF
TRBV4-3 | ASSQESGTGELF
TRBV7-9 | ASSPRGQSTEAF
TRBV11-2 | ASSTTGGPTTNEKLF
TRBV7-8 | ASSLVAHLIPTLKGYT
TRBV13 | ASSPGTSVNNEQF
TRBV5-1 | ASRASPGEPQH
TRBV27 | ASSARGGTLWNTIY
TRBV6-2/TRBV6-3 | ASSSHHEQY
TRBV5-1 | ASSLANEQF
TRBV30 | AWSPTGWRQPQH
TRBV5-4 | ASSYGGFRTRSYEQY
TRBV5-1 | ASSLTSRDRGVADTQY
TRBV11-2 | ASSLDLGPNQPQH
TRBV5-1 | ASSPGGLAGGGEQY
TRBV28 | ASSLFGGQSYVWEKLF
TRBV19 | ASSRAPDRVENEQY
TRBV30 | AWSVQLGNEQF
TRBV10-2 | ASSDLGQPQH
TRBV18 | ASSPQSGAYTDTQY
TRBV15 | ATRSEGTGNTEAF
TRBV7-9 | ASSLNRISEAF
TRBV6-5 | ASSYLGSREAF